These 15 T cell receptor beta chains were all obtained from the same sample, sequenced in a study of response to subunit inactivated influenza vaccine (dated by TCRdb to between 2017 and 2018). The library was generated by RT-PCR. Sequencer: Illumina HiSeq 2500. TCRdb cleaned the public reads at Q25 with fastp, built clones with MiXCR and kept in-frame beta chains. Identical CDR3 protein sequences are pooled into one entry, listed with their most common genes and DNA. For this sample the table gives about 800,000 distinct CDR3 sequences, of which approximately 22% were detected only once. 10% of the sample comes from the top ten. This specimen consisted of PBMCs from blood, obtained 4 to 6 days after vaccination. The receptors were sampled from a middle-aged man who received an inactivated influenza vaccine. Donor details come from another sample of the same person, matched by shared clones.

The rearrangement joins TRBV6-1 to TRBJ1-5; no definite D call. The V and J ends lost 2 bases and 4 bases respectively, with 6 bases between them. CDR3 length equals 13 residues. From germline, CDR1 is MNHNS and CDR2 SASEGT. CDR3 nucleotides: TGTGCCAGCAGTGAAAATCGTAATCAGCCCCAGCATTTT. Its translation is CASSENRNQPQHF.

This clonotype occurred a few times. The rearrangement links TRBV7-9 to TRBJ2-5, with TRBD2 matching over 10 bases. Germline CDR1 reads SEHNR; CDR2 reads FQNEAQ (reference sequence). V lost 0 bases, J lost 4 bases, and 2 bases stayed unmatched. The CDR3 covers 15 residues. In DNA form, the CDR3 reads TGTGCCAGCAGCTTAGCAACTAGCGGGGCAGAGACCCAGTACTTC. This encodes CASSLATSGAETQYF.

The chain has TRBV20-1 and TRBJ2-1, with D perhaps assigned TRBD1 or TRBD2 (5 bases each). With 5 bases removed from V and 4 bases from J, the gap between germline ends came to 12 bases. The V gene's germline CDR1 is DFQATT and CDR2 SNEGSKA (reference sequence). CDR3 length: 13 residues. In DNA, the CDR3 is TGCAGTGCTCGCCGGGACCCTTACAATGAGCAGTTCTTC. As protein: CSARRDPYNEQFF.

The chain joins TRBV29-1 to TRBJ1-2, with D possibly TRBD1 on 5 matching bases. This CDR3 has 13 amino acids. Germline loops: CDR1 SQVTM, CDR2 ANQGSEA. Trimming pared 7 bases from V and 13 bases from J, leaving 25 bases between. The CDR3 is CSGRIGAPKGCTF. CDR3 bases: TGCAGCGGCCGGATCGGGGCTCCGAAGGGTTGCACCTTC.

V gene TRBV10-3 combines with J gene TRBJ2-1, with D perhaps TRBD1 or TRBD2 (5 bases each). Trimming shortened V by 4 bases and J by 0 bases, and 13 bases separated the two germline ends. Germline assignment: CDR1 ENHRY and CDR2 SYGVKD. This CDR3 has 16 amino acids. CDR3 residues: CAISGDDGRSYNEQFF. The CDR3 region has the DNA TGTGCCATCAGTGGGGACGACGGACGCTCCTACAATGAGCAGTTCTTC.

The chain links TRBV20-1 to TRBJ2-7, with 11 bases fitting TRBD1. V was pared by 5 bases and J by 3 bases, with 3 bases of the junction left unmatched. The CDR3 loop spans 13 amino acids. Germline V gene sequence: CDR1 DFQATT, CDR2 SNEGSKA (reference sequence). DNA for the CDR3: TGCAGTGCTCCGGACAGGGGGCGCTACGAGCAGTACTTC. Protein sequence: CSAPDRGRYEQYF.

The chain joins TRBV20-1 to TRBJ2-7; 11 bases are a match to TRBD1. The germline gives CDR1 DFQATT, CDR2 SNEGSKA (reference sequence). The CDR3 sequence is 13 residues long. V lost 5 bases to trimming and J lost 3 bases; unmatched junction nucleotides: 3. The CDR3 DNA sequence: TGCAGTGCTCGGACAGGGGGCATCTACGAGCAGTACTTC. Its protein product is CSARTGGIYEQYF.

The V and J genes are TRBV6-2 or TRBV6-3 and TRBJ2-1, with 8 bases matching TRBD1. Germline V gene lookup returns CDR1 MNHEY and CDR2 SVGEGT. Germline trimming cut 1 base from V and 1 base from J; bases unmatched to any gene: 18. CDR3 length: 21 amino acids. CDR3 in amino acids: CASSYYRGRGPDRASYNEQFF. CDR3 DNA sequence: TGTGCCAGCAGTTACTATCGAGGGCGGGGACCGGACAGGGCATCCTACAATGAGCAGTTCTTC.

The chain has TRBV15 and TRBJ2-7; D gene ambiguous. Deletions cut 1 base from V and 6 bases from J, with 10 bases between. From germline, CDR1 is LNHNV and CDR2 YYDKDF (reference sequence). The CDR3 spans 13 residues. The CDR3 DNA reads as TGTGCCACCAGCAGAGTATTCCGTCGCGAGCAGTACTTC. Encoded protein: CATSRVFRREQYF.

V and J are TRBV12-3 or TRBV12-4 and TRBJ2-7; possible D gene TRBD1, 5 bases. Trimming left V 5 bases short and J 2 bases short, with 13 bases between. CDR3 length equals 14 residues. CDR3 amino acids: CASSPGSPPYEQYF. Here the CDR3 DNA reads TGTGCCAGCAGTCCAGGGTCCCCTCCCTACGAGCAGTACTTC.

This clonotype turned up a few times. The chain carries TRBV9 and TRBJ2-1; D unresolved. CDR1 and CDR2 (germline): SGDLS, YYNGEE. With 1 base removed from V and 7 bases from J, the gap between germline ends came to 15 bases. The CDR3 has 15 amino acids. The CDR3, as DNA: TGTGCCAGCAGCGTACAACCAACAAGTGAGAATGAGCAGTTCTTC. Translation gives CASSVQPTSENEQFF.

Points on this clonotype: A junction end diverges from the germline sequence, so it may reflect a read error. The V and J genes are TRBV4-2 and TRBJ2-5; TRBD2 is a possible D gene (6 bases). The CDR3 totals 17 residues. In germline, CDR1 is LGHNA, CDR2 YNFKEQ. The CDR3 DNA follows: TGTGCCAGCAGTCAAGAGGAGCGGGTCCTGAGGGAGGAGACCCAGTACTTC. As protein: CASSQEERVLREETQYF.

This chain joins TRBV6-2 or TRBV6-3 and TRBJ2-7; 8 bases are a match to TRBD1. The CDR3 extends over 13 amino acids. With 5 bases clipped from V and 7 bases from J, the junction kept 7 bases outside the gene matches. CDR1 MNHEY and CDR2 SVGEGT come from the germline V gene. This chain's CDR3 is CASSGRTGWEQYF. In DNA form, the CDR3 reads TGTGCCAGCAGTGGTCGGACAGGGTGGGAGCAGTACTTC.

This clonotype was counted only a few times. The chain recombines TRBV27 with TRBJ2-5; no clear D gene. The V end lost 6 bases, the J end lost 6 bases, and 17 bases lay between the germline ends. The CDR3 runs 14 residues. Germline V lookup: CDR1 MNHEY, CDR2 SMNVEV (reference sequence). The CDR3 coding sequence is TGTGCCAGCAGCTCCGACTTGATATTAAAGACCCAGTACTTC. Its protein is CASSSDLILKTQYF.

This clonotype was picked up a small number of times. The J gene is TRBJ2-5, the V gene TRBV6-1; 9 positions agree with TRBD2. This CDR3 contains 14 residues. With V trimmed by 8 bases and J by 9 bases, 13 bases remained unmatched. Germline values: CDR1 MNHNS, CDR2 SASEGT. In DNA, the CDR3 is TGTGCCAGCTACGGGGGTAGCGGGAGTCGATCCCAGTACTTC. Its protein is CASYGGSGSRSQYF.